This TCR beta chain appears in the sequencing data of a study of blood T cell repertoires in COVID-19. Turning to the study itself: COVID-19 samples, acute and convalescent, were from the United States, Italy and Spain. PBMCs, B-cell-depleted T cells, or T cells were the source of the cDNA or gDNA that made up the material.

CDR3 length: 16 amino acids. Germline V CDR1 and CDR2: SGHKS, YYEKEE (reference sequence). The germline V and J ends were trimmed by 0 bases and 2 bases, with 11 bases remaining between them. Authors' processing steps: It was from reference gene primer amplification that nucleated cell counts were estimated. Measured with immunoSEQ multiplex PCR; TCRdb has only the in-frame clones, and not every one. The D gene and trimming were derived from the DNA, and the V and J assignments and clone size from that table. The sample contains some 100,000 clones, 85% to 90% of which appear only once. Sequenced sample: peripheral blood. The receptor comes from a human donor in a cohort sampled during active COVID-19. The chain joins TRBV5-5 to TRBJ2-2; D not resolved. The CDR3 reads CASSLVERTNTGELFF. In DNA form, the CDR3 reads TGTGCCAGCAGCTTGGTAGAGCGAACTAACACCGGGGAGCTGTTTTTT.